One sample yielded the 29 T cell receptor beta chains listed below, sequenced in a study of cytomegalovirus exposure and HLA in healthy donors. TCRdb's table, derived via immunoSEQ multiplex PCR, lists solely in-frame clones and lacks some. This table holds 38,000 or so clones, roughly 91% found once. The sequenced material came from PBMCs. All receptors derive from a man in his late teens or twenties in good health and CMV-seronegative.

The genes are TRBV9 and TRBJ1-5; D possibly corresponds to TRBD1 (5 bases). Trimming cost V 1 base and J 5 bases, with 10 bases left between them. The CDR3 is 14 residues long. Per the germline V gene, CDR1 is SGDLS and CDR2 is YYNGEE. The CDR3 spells CASSVRGKDQPQHF. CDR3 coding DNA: TGTGCCAGCAGCGTACGGGGGAAAGATCAGCCCCAGCATTTT.

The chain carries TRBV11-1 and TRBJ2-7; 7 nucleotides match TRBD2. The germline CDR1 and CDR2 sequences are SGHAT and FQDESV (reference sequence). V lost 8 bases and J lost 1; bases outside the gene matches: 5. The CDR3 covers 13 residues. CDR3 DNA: TGTGCCAGCCGAATGGGGGGGTCCTACGAGCAGTACTTC. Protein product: CASRMGGSYEQYF.

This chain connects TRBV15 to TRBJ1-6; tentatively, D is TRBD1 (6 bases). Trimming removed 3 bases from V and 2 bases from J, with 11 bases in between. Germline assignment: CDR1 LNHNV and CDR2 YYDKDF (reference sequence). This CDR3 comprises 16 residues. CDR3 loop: CATSSDTGTYNSPLHF. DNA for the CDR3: TGTGCCACCAGCAGCGACACAGGGACCTATAATTCACCCCTCCACTTT.

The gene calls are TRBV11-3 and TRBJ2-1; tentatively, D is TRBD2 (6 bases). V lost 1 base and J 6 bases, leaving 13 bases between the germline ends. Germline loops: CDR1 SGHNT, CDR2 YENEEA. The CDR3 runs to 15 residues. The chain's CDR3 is CASSLGGLSLNEQFF. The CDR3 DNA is TGTGCCAGCAGCTTAGGGGGACTGTCCCTCAATGAGCAGTTCTTC.

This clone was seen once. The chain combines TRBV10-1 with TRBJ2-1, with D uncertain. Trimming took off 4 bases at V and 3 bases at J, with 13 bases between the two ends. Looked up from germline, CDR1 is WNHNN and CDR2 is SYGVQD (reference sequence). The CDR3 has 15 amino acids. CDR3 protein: CASSGRRGNYNEQFF. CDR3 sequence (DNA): TGCGCCAGCAGTGGTAGGCGAGGTAACTACAATGAGCAGTTCTTC.

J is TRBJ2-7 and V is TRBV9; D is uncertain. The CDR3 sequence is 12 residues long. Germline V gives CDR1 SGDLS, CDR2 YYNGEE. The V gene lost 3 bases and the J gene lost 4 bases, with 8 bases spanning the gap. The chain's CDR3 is CASSADGYEQYF. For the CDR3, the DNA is TGTGCCAGCAGCGCTGACGGGTACGAGCAGTACTTC.

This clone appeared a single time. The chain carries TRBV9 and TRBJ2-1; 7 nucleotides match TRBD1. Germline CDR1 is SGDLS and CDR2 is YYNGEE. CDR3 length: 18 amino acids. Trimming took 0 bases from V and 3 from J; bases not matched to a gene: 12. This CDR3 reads CASSVDLGTDQHYNEQFF. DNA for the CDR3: TGTGCCAGCAGCGTAGACTTGGGGACAGACCAACACTACAATGAGCAGTTCTTC.

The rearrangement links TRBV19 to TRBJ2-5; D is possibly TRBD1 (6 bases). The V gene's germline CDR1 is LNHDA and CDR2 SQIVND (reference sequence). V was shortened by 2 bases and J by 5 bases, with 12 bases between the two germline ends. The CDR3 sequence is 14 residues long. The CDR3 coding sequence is TGTGCCAGTAGTATAAGGGGGAGAGGGGAGACCCAGTACTTC. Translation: CASSIRGRGETQYF. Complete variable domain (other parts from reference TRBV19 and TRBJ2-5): DGGITQSPKYLFRKEGQNVTLSCEQNLNHDAMYWYRQDPGQGLRLIYYSQIVNDFQKGDIAEGYSVSREKKESFPLTVTSAQKNPTAFYLCASSIRGRGETQYFGPGTRLLVL.

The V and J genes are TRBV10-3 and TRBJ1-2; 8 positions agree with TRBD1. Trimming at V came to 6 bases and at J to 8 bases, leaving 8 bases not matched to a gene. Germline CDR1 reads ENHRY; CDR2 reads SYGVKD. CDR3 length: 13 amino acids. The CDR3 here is CAISTDRGVGYTF. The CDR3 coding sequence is TGTGCCATCAGCACAGACAGGGGAGTCGGCTACACCTTC.

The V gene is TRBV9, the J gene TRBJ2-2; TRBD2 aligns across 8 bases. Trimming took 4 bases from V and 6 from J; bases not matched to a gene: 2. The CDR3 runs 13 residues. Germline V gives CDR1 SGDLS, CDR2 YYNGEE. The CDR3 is CASSPGGAGELFF. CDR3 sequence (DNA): TGTGCCAGCAGCCCCGGGGGGGCCGGGGAGCTGTTTTTT.

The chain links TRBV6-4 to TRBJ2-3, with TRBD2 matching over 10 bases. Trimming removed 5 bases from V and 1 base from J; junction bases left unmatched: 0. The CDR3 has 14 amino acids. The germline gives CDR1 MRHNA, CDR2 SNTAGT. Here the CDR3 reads CASSLAGGTDTQYF. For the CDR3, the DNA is TGTGCCAGCAGTCTAGCGGGGGGCACAGATACGCAGTATTTT.

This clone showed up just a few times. In nucleotides, the CDR3 is TGTGCCAGCAGAGCTGGACAGGGGACCTATGGCTACACCTTC. Translated, it gives CASRAGQGTYGYTF. This chain joins TRBV5-4 and TRBJ1-2, with TRBD1 matching 9 bases. CDR1 and CDR2 (germline): SGHNT, YYREEE (reference sequence). Losses at the gene ends were 5 bases for V and 4 bases for J; bases not matched to a gene: 6. The CDR3 is 14 residues long.

The CDR3: CASSLPGSANTEAFF. In nucleotides, the CDR3 is TGTGCCAGCTCACTACCCGGGTCAGCCAACACTGAAGCTTTCTTT. This chain joins TRBV18 and TRBJ1-1, with D unresolved. CDR1 and CDR2 (germline): KGHSH, LQKENI. V was cut by 4 bases and J by 2 bases, with 14 bases left in between. The CDR3 has 15 amino acids. The full variable domain, rest sourced from reference TRBV18 and TRBJ1-1, is NAGVMQNPRHLVRRRGQEARLRCSPMKGHSHVYWYRQLPEEGLKFMVYLQKENIIDESGMPKERFSAEFPKEGPSILRIQQVVRGDSAAYFCASSLPGSANTEAFFGQGTRLTVV.

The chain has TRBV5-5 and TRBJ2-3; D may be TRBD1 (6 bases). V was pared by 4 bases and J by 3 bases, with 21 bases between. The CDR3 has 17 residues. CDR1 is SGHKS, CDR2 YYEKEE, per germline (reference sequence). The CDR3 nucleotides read TGTGCCAGCAGCCCATACTCGACAGGCTCGGGGACAGATACGCAGTATTTT. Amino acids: CASSPYSTGSGTDTQYF.

The CDR3 protein is CSGQMNTEAFF. The CDR3 coding sequence is TGTAGCGGACAGATGAACACTGAAGCTTTCTTT. V usage is TRBV30 and J usage is TRBJ1-1; tentative D call: TRBD1 (6 bases). The CDR3 has 11 amino acids. Germline assignment: CDR1 GTSNPN and CDR2 SVGIG (reference sequence).

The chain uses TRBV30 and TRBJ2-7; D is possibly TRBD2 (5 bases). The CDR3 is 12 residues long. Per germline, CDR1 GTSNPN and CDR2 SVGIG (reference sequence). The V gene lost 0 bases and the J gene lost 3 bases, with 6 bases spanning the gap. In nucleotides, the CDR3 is TGTGCCTGGAGTGTACGGGGCTACGAGCAGTACTTC. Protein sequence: CAWSVRGYEQYF.

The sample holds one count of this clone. The DNA for the CDR3 is TGCAGCGTTGATGTAGCGGGAGGCCGCGAGACCCAGTACTTC. Translated: CSVDVAGGRETQYF. The chain is built from TRBV29-1 and TRBJ2-5, with 10 bases lining up with TRBD2. The CDR3 is made up of 14 amino acids. The junction had 6 bases not matched to a gene; V was cut back by 3 bases and J by 5 bases. CDR1 SQVTM and CDR2 ANQGSEA come from the germline V gene.

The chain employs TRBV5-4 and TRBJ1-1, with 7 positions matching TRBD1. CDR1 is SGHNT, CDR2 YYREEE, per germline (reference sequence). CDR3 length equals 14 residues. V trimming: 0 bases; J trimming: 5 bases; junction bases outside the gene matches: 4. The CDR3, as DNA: TGTGCCAGCAGCTTGGAGGGGGCTGGGACTGAAGCTTTCTTT. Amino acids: CASSLEGAGTEAFF.

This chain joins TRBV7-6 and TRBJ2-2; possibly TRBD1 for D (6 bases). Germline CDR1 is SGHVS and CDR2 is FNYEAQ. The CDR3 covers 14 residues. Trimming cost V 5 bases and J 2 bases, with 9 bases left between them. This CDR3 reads CASSLDSNTGELFF. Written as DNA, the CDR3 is TGTGCCAGCAGCCTGGACAGCAACACCGGGGAGCTGTTTTTT.

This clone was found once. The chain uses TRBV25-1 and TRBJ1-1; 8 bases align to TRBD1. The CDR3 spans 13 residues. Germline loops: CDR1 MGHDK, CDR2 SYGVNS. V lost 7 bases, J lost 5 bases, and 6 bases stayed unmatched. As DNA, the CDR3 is TGTGCCAGCACCCACAGGGGGGGAACTGAAGCTTTCTTT. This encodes CASTHRGGTEAFF.

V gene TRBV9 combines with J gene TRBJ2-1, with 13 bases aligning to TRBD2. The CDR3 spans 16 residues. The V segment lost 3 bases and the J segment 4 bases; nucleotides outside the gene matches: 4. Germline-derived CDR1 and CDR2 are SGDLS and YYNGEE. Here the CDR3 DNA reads TGTGCCAGCAGCGCCCCACTAGCGGGAGGGTACAATGAGCAGTTCTTC. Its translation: CASSAPLAGGYNEQFF.

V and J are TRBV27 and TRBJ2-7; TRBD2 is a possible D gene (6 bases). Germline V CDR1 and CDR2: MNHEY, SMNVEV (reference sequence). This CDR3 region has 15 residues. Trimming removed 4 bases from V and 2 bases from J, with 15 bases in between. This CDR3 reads CASSYEGGPPYEQYF. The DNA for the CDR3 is TGTGCCAGCAGTTACGAGGGAGGACCCCCCTACGAGCAGTACTTC.

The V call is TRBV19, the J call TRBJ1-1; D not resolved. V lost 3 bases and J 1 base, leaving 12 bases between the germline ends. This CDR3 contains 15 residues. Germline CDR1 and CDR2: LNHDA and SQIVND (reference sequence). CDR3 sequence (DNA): TGTGCCAGTAGTATCCCCCAAATTTCGAACACTGAAGCTTTCTTT. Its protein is CASSIPQISNTEAFF.

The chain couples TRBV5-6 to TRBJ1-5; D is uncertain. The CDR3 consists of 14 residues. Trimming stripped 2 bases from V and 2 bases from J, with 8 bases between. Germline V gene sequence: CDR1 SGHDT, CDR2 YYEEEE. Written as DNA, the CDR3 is TGTGCCAGCAGCTTCTTTCTCGGCAATCAGCCCCAGCATTTT. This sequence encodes CASSFFLGNQPQHF. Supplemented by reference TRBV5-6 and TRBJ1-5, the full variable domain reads DAGVTQSPTHLIKTRGQQVTLRCSPKSGHDTVSWYQQALGQGPQFIFQYYEEEERQRGNFPDRFSGHQFPNYSSELNVNALLLGDSALYLCASSFFLGNQPQHFGDGTRLSIL.

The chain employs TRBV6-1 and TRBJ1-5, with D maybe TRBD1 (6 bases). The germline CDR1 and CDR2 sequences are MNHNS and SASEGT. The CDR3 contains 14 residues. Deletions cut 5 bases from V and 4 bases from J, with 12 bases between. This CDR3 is CASSQWQGNQPQHF. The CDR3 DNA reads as TGTGCCAGCAGTCAATGGCAGGGGAATCAGCCCCAGCATTTT.

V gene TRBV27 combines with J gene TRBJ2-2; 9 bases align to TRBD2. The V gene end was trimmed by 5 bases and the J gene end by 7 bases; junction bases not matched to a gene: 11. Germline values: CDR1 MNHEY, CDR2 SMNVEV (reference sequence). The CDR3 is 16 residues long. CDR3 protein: CASSRPGLAPVGELFF. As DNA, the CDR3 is TGTGCCAGCAGTCGACCGGGACTAGCCCCGGTCGGGGAGCTGTTTTTT.

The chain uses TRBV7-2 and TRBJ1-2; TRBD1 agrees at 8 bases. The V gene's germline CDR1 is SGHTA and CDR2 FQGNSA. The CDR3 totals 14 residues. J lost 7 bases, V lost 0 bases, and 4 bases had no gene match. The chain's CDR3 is CASSLALQGAGYTF. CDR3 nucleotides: TGTGCCAGCAGCTTAGCGCTTCAGGGGGCTGGCTACACCTTC.

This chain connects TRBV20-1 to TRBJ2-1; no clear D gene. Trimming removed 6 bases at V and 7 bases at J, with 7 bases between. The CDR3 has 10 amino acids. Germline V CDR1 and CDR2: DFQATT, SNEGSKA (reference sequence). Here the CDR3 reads CSASANEQFF. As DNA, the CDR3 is TGCAGTGCGTCTGCGAATGAGCAGTTCTTC.

The CDR3 here is CASSGTGPQWETQYF. The CDR3 DNA follows: TGTGCCAGCAGTGGGACAGGGCCCCAGTGGGAGACCCAGTACTTC. This rearrangement joins TRBV6-5 to TRBJ2-5; 9 bases match TRBD1. This CDR3 is built from 15 residues. After removal of 5 bases from V and 5 bases from J, the junction contained 9 bases not matched to a gene. From germline, CDR1 is MNHEY and CDR2 SVGAGI.